One sample yielded the 29 T cell receptor beta chains listed below, sequenced in a study of shared clonotypes between healthy human individuals. Clones were read by immunoSEQ multiplex PCR, and TCRdb kept only the in-frame ones, dropping some. Among around 2.1 million clones listed, about 93% were seen once. CD45RO-negative, CCR7-positively selected cells formed the naive CD8 fraction, excluding terminally differentiated effector memory CD45RA+ cells. The sample comprised naive CD8+ T cells from PBMCs. The receptors here all came from a man aged 18 to 30 in good health. Some clones in this sample may be carry-over from other donors' samples.

The V gene is TRBV27, the J gene TRBJ2-2, with a possible D match to TRBD1 (6 bases). The CDR3 contains 13 residues. The germline gives CDR1 MNHEY, CDR2 SMNVEV (reference sequence). The V and J ends lost 5 bases and 6 bases respectively, with 10 bases between them. CDR3 amino acids: CASSIQGPGELFF. CDR3 nucleotide sequence: TGTGCCAGCAGTATACAGGGCCCCGGGGAGCTGTTTTTT.

This chain uses TRBV5-6 with TRBJ2-4; either TRBD1 or TRBD2 may fit D (6 bases each). Trimming cost V 0 bases and J 3 bases, with 13 bases left between them. The CDR3 consists of 16 residues. Looked up from germline, CDR1 is SGHDT and CDR2 is YYEEEE. This CDR3 reads CASSLGGGGGKNIQYF. In DNA, the CDR3 is TGTGCCAGCAGCTTGGGAGGAGGGGGAGGCAAAAACATTCAGTACTTC. Full variable domain (rest looked up from reference TRBV5-6 and TRBJ2-4): DAGVTQSPTHLIKTRGQQVTLRCSPKSGHDTVSWYQQALGQGPQFIFQYYEEEERQRGNFPDRFSGHQFPNYSSELNVNALLLGDSALYLCASSLGGGGGKNIQYFGAGTRLSVL.

The chain employs TRBV7-9 and TRBJ2-7; D is unclear. V lost 5 bases, J lost 7 bases, and 15 bases lay in between. The V gene's germline CDR1 is SEHNR and CDR2 FQNEAQ (reference sequence). The CDR3 runs 13 residues. CDR3 nucleotides: TGTGCCAGCAGCCCGAACGCGGCGCTTGAGCAGTACTTC. It specifies CASSPNAALEQYF.

The chain combines TRBV5-1 with TRBJ1-1; D is unresolved. Germline CDR1 reads SGHRS; CDR2 reads YFSETQ. V shed 1 base and J shed 7 bases, with 11 bases lying between them. The CDR3 extends over 13 amino acids. For the CDR3, the DNA is TGCGCCAGCAGCTTGTCGCCGACGGATGAAGCTTTCTTT. Its protein is CASSLSPTDEAFF.

The chain is built from TRBV7-2 and TRBJ2-2; 7 bases fit TRBD1. V gave up 5 bases and J gave up 7 bases; unmatched junction bases: 10. The CDR3 covers 15 residues. CDR1 is SGHTA and CDR2 is FQGNSA in the germline V gene. CDR3 in amino acids: CASSGRQGLGGELFF. CDR3 in DNA: TGTGCCAGCAGCGGGAGACAGGGTCTGGGCGGGGAGCTGTTTTTT.

This chain links TRBV10-3 with TRBJ2-1; 9 positions match TRBD1. J gave up 5 bases and V 3 bases, and 11 bases lay outside the gene matches. Germline-derived CDR1 and CDR2 are ENHRY and SYGVKD. The CDR3 extends over 17 amino acids. CDR3 sequence: CAISESLKGQGNNEQFF. The CDR3 DNA reads TGTGCCATCAGTGAATCTCTTAAGGGACAGGGAAACAATGAGCAGTTCTTC.

The genes are TRBV7-9 and TRBJ2-7, with D possibly matching TRBD2 (6 bases). The CDR3 contains 13 residues. CDR1 SEHNR and CDR2 FQNEAQ come from the germline V gene (reference sequence). Trimming pared 5 bases from V and 3 bases from J, leaving 11 bases between. In nucleotides, the CDR3 is TGTGCCAGCAGCCGGGACTCTTACTACGAGCAGTACTTC. Translation: CASSRDSYYEQYF.

This sequence joins TRBV30 and TRBJ1-5; tentatively, D is TRBD1 (6 bases). The CDR3 runs to 14 residues. Germline lookup yields CDR1 GTSNPN and CDR2 SVGIG (reference sequence). Trimming removed 5 bases at V and 7 bases at J, with 18 bases between. The CDR3: CAWSRRAGVQPQHF. CDR3 nucleotide sequence: TGTGCCTGGTCCCGGAGGGCAGGGGTACAGCCCCAGCATTTT.

This chain links TRBV7-2 with TRBJ2-1; D remains unclear. This CDR3 region has 14 residues. V dropped 1 base and J dropped 7 bases, with 11 bases sitting between them. In germline, CDR1 is SGHTA, CDR2 FQGNSA. CDR3 in DNA: TGTGCCAGCAGCTTAGTTACCCTGCCGAATGAGCAGTTCTTC. Amino acids: CASSLVTLPNEQFF.

This sequence joins TRBV9 and TRBJ2-5; 8 nucleotides line up with TRBD1. Germline CDR1 reads SGDLS; CDR2 reads YYNGEE. The ends lost 3 bases at V and 5 bases at J; junction bases unmatched: 12. The CDR3 contains 16 residues. Written as DNA, the CDR3 is TGTGCCAGCAGCGGATTACAGGGGGACGCCGTTGAGACCCAGTACTTC. Protein product: CASSGLQGDAVETQYF.

The chain combines TRBV27 with TRBJ2-5, with 10 bases that match TRBD2. The length of the CDR3 is 15 residues. The V gene end was trimmed by 10 bases and the J gene end by 5 bases; junction bases not matched to a gene: 13. The V gene's germline CDR1 is MNHEY and CDR2 SMNVEV (reference sequence). The CDR3 DNA sequence: TGTGCCACTTCGAATAGCGGGAGGTTGAGGGAGACCCAGTACTTC. Translation gives CATSNSGRLRETQYF.

The chain joins TRBV30 to TRBJ2-7; 7 bases are shared with TRBD2. Trimming cost V 2 bases and J 4 bases; bases outside gene matches: 5. CDR3 length: 13 residues. The germline gives CDR1 GTSNPN, CDR2 SVGIG (reference sequence). The CDR3 loop is CAWSPGGSYEQYF. CDR3 coding DNA: TGTGCCTGGAGTCCCGGGGGGTCGTACGAGCAGTACTTC.

Of note for this clone: Other DNA sequences in this sample translate to the same CDR3. The rearrangement joins TRBV9 to TRBJ2-7; D is unresolved. The CDR3 covers 14 residues. Trimming pared 0 bases from V and 1 base from J, leaving 8 bases between. Looked up from germline, CDR1 is SGDLS and CDR2 is YYNGEE. DNA for the CDR3: TGTGCCAGCAGCGTAGGGGTAGGGTCCTACGAGCAGTACTTC. Its protein is CASSVGVGSYEQYF.

V and J are TRBV19 and TRBJ1-3; 8 positions match TRBD1. Germline CDR1 and CDR2: LNHDA and SQIVND (reference sequence). The CDR3 loop spans 16 amino acids. V lost 5 bases to trimming and J lost 1 base; unmatched junction nucleotides: 7. DNA of the CDR3: TGTGCCAGTAGTTTCCAGGGGGCTGTTTCTGGAAACACCATATATTTT. Translating it yields CASSFQGAVSGNTIYF. Looking up the rest from reference TRBV19 and TRBJ1-3 gives the full variable domain: DGGITQSPKYLFRKEGQNVTLSCEQNLNHDAMYWYRQDPGQGLRLIYYSQIVNDFQKGDIAEGYSVSREKKESFPLTVTSAQKNPTAFYLCASSFQGAVSGNTIYFGEGSWLTVV.

The V gene is TRBV5-1, the J gene TRBJ2-2, with 10 bases lining up with TRBD1. V gave up 7 bases and J gave up 5 bases; unmatched junction bases: 11. CDR1 and CDR2 (germline): SGHRS, YFSETQ. This CDR3 contains 16 residues. The DNA for the CDR3 is TGCGCCAGCGGCAAATCCGGGACAGGGGTTACCGGGGAGCTGTTTTTT. Amino acid sequence: CASGKSGTGVTGELFF.

The rearrangement joins TRBV13 to TRBJ2-7; 7 nucleotides align to TRBD1. The V and J ends lost 5 bases and 2 bases, in that order; junction bases with no gene match: 9. Germline CDR1 and CDR2: PRHDT and FYEKMQ (reference sequence). This CDR3 is built from 15 residues. The CDR3 region has the DNA TGTGCCAGCAGCACTAACCGGGACAGAGCCTACGAGCAGTACTTC. Its protein product is CASSTNRDRAYEQYF.

The J gene is TRBJ2-7, the V gene TRBV7-9; D may be TRBD1 or TRBD2 (5 bases each). Trimming cost V 1 base and J 5 bases, with 15 bases left between them. Germline V gene data show CDR1 as SEHNR and CDR2 as FQNEAQ (reference sequence). CDR3 length: 15 amino acids. In DNA, the CDR3 is TGTGCCAGCAGCTTAGACCGGGACCAGGTCGACGAGCAGTACTTC. Translating gives CASSLDRDQVDEQYF.

V usage is TRBV4-1 and J usage is TRBJ1-2, with D perhaps TRBD1 (6 bases). Between the trimmed V and J ends, which lost 1 base and 5 bases, there was a span of 11 bases. Germline loops: CDR1 MGHRA, CDR2 YSYEKL. This CDR3 is built from 14 residues. The CDR3 DNA reads as TGCGCCAGCAGCCAAGGACAGGACCCTTATGGCTACACCTTC. Translation gives CASSQGQDPYGYTF.

The chain recombines TRBV10-1 with TRBJ2-5; D is uncertain. Trimming left V 11 bases short and J 5 bases short, with 9 bases between. The CDR3 consists of 10 residues. Germline V gene lookup returns CDR1 WNHNN and CDR2 SYGVQD (reference sequence). This CDR3 is CAARRETQYF. DNA for the CDR3: TGCGCCGCACGAAGGGAGACCCAGTACTTC.

CDR3: CSVVLPTGHEQYF. The CDR3 bases are TGCAGCGTTGTATTGCCGACCGGCCACGAGCAGTACTTC. The chain has TRBV29-1 and TRBJ2-7; D is undetermined. The V end lost 4 bases, the J end lost 5 bases, and 15 bases lay between the germline ends. The CDR3 consists of 13 residues. Germline-derived CDR1 and CDR2 are SQVTM and ANQGSEA.

As regards this clone: Other DNA sequences in this specimen translate into the identical CDR3. This rearrangement joins TRBV9 to TRBJ2-7; 7 nucleotides match TRBD2. CDR1 is SGDLS, CDR2 YYNGEE, per germline. V trimming: 0 bases; J trimming: 2 bases; junction bases outside the gene matches: 2. CDR3 length: 14 amino acids. The CDR3 reads CASSVGGSPYEQYF. The DNA for the CDR3 is TGTGCCAGCAGCGTAGGCGGGAGCCCCTACGAGCAGTACTTC. Based on the CDR3 plus reference TRBV9 and TRBJ2-7, the full variable domain is DSGVTQTPKHLITATGQRVTLRCSPRSGDLSVYWYQQSLDQGLQFLIQYYNGEERAKGNILERFSAQQFPDLHSELNLSSLELGDSALYFCASSVGGSPYEQYFGPGTRLTVT.

The rearrangement joins TRBV7-8 to TRBJ2-1; no definite D call. V was clipped by 4 bases and J by 8 bases, with 15 bases between them. Germline-derived CDR1 and CDR2 are SGHVS and FQNEAQ. The CDR3 runs to 14 residues. The chain's CDR3 is CASSSYKPPDEQFF. The CDR3, as DNA: TGTGCCAGCAGCTCCTACAAGCCGCCAGATGAGCAGTTCTTC.

J is TRBJ2-1 and V is TRBV12-5, with D perhaps TRBD2 (5 bases). Trimming cost V 8 bases and J 0 bases, with 23 bases left between them. This CDR3 is 18 amino acids long. Per germline, CDR1 LGHNT and CDR2 FRNRAP. In DNA form, the CDR3 reads TGTGCTAGTTCGGTGGGATTCGGACTGCCCAGCTCCTACAATGAGCAGTTCTTC. Its translation is CASSVGFGLPSSYNEQFF.

The chain couples TRBV11-2 to TRBJ1-3; no clear D. The CDR3 covers 18 residues. Trimming cost V 4 bases and J 0 bases, with 19 bases left between them. Germline CDR1 reads SGHAT; CDR2 reads FQNNGV. CDR3 coding DNA: TGTGCCAGCAGCTCCTTCGGAGACCCGATCATCTCTGGAAACACCATATATTTT. It codes for CASSSFGDPIISGNTIYF.

The chain couples TRBV28 to TRBJ2-6; 9 bases line up with TRBD1. Germline CDR1 MDHEN, CDR2 SYDVKM. Trimming took 6 bases from V and 4 from J; bases not matched to a gene: 10. The CDR3 sequence is 17 residues long. The CDR3 loop reads CASRVRDRVNGANVLTF. CDR3 nucleotides: TGTGCCAGCAGGGTCCGGGACAGGGTGAACGGGGCCAACGTCCTGACTTTC.

V gene TRBV6-1 combines with J gene TRBJ1-2, with 9 bases aligning to TRBD1. V gave up 6 bases and J gave up 12 bases; unmatched junction bases: 8. The CDR3 covers 12 residues. Germline V gene lookup returns CDR1 MNHNS and CDR2 SASEGT. The CDR3 sequence: CASRGQGPSDTF. The CDR3 DNA sequence: TGTGCCAGCAGGGGACAGGGACCTTCGGACACCTTC.

The chain couples TRBV28 to TRBJ1-1; a possible D gene is TRBD1 (5 bases). Germline V gene lookup returns CDR1 MDHEN and CDR2 SYDVKM. Trimming pared 4 bases from V and 0 bases from J, leaving 6 bases between. The CDR3 contains 13 residues. The CDR3 sequence: CASSSTVNTEAFF. DNA for the CDR3: TGTGCCAGCAGTTCGACAGTGAACACTGAAGCTTTCTTT.

V and J are TRBV11-2 and TRBJ2-7, with TRBD1 matching 7 bases. CDR3 length: 15 residues. The germline gives CDR1 SGHAT, CDR2 FQNNGV. J gave up 4 bases and V 2 bases, and 8 bases lay outside the gene matches. The CDR3 here is CASSLTGAMEYEQYF. CDR3 nucleotide sequence: TGTGCCAGCAGCTTAACAGGGGCTATGGAGTACGAGCAGTACTTC.

V usage is TRBV1 and J usage is TRBJ2-2; the table's D call, TRBD2, was not checked against the DNA. TRBV1 represents a pseudogene. This CDR3 has 16 residues. Here the CDR3 DNA reads TGCACCAGCAGCCAAGAGGGTCTAGAGGACACCGGGGAGCTGTTTTTT. Amino acids: CTSSQEGLEDTGELFF.